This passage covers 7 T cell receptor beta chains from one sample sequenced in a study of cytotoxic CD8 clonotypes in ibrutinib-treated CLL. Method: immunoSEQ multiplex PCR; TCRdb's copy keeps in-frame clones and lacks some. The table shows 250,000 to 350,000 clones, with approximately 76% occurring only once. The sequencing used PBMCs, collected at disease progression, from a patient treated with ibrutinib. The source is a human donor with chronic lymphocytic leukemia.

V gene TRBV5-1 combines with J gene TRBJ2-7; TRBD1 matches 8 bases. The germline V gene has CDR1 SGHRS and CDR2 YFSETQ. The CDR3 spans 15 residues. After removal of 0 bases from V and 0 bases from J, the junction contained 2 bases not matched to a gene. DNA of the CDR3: TGCGCCAGCAGCTTGGGGGACAGGTTCTCCTACGAGCAGTACTTC. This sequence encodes CASSLGDRFSYEQYF.

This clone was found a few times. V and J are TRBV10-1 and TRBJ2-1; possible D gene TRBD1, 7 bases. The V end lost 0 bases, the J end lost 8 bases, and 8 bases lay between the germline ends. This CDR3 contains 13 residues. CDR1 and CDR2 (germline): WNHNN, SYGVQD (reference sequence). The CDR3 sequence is CASSESRGDEQFF. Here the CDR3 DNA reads TGCGCCAGCAGTGAGTCCAGGGGGGATGAGCAGTTCTTC.

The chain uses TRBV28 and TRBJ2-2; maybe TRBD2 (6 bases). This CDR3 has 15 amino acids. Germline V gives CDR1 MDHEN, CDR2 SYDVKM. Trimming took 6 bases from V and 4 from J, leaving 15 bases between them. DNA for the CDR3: TGTGCCAGCAGCCAACGGACTATTAGCACCGGGGAGCTGTTTTTT. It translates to CASSQRTISTGELFF.

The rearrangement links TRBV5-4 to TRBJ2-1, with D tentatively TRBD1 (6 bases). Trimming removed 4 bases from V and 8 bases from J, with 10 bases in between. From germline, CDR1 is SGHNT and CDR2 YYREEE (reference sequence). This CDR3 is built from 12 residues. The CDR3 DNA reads TGTGCCAGCAGCCGAGACAGGTATGAGCAGTTCTTC. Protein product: CASSRDRYEQFF.

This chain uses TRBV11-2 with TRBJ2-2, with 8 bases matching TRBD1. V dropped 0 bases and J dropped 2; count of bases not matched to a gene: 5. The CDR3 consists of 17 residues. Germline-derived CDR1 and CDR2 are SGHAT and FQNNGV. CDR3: CASSLDRGQGNTGELFF. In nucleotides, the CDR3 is TGTGCCAGCAGCTTAGATCGTGGACAGGGAAACACCGGGGAGCTGTTTTTT. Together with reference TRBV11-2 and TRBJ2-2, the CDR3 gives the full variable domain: EAGVAQSPRYKIIEKRQSVAFWCNPISGHATLYWYQQILGQGPKLLIQFQNNGVVDDSQLPKDRFSAERLKGVDSTLKIQPAKLEDSAVYLCASSLDRGQGNTGELFFGEGSRLTVL.

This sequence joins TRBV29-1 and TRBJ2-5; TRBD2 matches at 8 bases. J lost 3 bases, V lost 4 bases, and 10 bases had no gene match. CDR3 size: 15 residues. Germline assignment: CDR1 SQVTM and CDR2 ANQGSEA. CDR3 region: CSVGERGKREETQYF. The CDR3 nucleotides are TGCAGCGTTGGGGAGCGGGGGAAACGCGAAGAGACCCAGTACTTC.

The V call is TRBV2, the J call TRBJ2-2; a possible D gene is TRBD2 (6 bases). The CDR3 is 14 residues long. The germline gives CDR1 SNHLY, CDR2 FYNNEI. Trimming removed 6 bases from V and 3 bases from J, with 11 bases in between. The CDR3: CASSRDSYTGELFF. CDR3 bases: TGTGCCAGCAGCCGGGACTCTTACACCGGGGAGCTGTTTTTT.